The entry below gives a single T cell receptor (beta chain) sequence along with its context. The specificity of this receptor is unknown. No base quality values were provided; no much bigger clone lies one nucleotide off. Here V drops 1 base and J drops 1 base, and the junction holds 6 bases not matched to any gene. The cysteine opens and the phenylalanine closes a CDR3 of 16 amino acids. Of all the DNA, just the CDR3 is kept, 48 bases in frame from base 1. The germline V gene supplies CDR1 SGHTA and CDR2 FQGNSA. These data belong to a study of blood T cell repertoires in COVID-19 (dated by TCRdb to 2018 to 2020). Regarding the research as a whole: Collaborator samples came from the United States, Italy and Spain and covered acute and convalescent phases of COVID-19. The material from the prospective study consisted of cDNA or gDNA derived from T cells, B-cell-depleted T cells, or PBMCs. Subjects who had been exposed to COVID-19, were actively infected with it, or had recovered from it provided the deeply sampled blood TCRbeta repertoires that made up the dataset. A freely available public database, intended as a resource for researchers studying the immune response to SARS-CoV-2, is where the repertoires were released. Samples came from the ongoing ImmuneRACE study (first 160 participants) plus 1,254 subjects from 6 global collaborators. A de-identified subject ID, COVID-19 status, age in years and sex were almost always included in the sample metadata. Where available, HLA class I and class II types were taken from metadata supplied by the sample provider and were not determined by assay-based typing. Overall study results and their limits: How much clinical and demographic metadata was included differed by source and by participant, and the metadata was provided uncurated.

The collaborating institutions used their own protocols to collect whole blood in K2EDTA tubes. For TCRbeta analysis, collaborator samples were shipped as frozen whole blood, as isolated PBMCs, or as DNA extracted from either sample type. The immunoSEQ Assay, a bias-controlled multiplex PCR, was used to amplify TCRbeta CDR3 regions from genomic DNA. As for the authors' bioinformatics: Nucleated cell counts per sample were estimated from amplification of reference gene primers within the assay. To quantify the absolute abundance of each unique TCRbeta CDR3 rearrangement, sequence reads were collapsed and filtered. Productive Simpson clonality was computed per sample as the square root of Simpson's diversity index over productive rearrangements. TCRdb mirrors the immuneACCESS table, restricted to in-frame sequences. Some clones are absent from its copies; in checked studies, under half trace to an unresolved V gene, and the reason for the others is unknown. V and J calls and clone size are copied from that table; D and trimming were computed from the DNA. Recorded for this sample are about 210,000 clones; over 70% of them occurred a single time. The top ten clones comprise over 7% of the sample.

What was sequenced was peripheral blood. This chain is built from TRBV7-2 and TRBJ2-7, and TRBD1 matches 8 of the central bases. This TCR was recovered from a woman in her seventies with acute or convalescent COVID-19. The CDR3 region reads CASSLGGTGISYEQYF. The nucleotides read TGTGCCAGCAGCTTAGGAGGGACAGGTATATCCTACGAGCAGTACTTC.